This TCR beta chain was obtained from a study of OX40 agonist ivuxolimab in advanced cancers. In the study overall: Across the patients, intravenous ivuxolimab was delivered every 2 weeks at 0.01 to 10 mg/kg. The dose-escalation cohort had hepatocellular carcinoma, melanoma, renal cell or head and neck cancer. Findings of the study overall: What antigens the expanded peripheral T cells recognized was never established.

CDR3 length equals 19 residues. Germline V lookup: CDR1 SGHDN, CDR2 FVKESK. The junction had 10 bases not matched to a gene; V was cut back by 3 bases and J by 2 bases. The data were produced by immunoSEQ multiplex PCR, yet TCRdb's version contains in-frame clones alone and is incomplete. Here the sample spans about 50,000 clones, about 80% being singletons. Comments on this clone: Its antigen is as yet unknown.

Patients with autoimmune history or systemic immunosuppression were excluded. Sequenced here: CD4+ or CD8+ T cells sorted from blood, sampled in a trial of the OX40 agonist ivuxolimab. This chain links TRBV14 with TRBJ2-2; 12 bases fit TRBD2. This sequence originates from an adult with an advanced solid tumor such as melanoma, head and neck, liver or kidney cancer. Here the CDR3 DNA reads TGTGCCAGCAGCCACCTCAAGGGACTAGCGGGTTCTAACACCGGGGAGCTGTTTTTT. Translating it yields CASSHLKGLAGSNTGELFF. The entire variable domain, with the rest obtained from reference TRBV14 and TRBJ2-2, is as follows: EAGVTQFPSHSVIEKGQTVTLRCDPISGHDNLYWYRRVMGKEIKFLLHFVKESKQDESGMPNNRFLAERTGGTYSTLKVQPAELEDSGVYFCASSHLKGLAGSNTGELFFGEGSRLTVL.